This T cell receptor beta chain is from a study of blood T cells in healthy people across ages. This CDR3 spans 15 amino acids. Germline lookup yields CDR1 MRHNA and CDR2 SNTAGT. V shed 0 bases and J shed 5 bases, with 12 bases lying between them. Then a second PCR, running roughly 7 to 11 cycles, was carried out with a sample-barcoded 5' primer and a J-beta primer mix. TCRdb used MiXCR to reprocess the 5' RACE reads, holding one entry per CDR3 protein. The profile shows 1 million or so distinct CDR3 sequences, about 23% of them singletons. The table lists this clonotype with a few counts. The same sample was also used in a study of T cells of mothers and their children.

J is TRBJ2-3 and V is TRBV6-4; D possibly corresponds to TRBD1 (6 bases). Sequencing used blood. This clonotype was obtained from a girl aged 2-10 years in good health. The DNA for the CDR3 is TGTGCCAGCAGTGACTCTTGGGGGCGCGGAGATACGCAGTATTTT. Protein: CASSDSWGRGDTQYF.